This T cell receptor (beta chain) was recorded in a study of blood T cell repertoires in COVID-19. Profiling relied on immunoSEQ multiplex PCR, and the TCRdb table lists in-frame clones only, not all of them. This repertoire shows a few hundred thousand clones, approximately 86% found once; its top ten account for roughly 13%. Trimming stripped 1 base from V and 8 bases from J, with 10 bases between. This CDR3 has 14 amino acids. Per the germline V gene, CDR1 is SGHDT and CDR2 is YYEEEE. Sequences were obtained from peripheral blood. The V gene is TRBV5-6, the J gene TRBJ1-6; unclear D gene. This sequence was found in a woman aged 70 to 79 with COVID-19, enrolled during active disease. The CDR3 DNA sequence: TGTGCCAGCAGCTTGCGCAGGATGCATTCACCCCTCCACTTT. Amino acids: CASSLRRMHSPLHF.